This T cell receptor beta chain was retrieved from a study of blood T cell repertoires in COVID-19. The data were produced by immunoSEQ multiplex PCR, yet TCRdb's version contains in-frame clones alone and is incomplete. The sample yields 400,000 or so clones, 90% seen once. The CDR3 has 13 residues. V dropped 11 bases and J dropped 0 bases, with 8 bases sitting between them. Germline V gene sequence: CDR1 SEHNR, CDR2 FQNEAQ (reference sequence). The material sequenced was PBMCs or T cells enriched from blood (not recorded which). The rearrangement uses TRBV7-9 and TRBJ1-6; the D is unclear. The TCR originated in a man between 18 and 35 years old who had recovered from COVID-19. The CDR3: CASGSSYNSPLHF. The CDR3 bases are TGTGCCTCGGGGAGCTCCTATAATTCACCCCTCCACTTT.